This paragraph reports one TCR beta chain. What it recognizes is unknown. A much larger clone sits a single nucleotide away, making a read error possible. Libraries were made from TCR beta cDNA, and they carried unique molecular identifiers. TCRdb re-analysed the PCR reads in MiXCR, keeping a single row per CDR3 protein. Counted here are 170,000 or so distinct CDR3 sequences, about 32% occurring once; the ten biggest clones make up about 1.6%. This sample was included in a study of post-analysis software for immune sequencing data. About the study: Relapsing-remitting, secondary progressive and progressive-relapsing forms made up the multiple sclerosis disease courses. Study-wide points: Roughly five TRBV segments, including TRBV5-6, TRBV5-1 and TRBV20-1, were more frequent in patients than controls. Significantly lower normalized Chao1 diversity was seen in multiple sclerosis patients than in controls.

CDR1 and CDR2 (germline): SSHAT, FNYEAQ (reference sequence). CDR3 length: 14 amino acids. V was pared by 5 bases and J by 7 bases, with 11 bases of the junction left unmatched. Material: blood. The clonotype was recovered from a girl aged 10-17 years with multiple sclerosis. The chain couples TRBV7-7 to TRBJ2-7, with TRBD1 matching over 7 bases. This chain's CDR3 is CASSPGQAHNEQYF. CDR3 bases: TGTGCCAGCAGCCCTGGACAGGCTCACAATGAGCAGTACTTC.